This record concerns one T cell receptor beta chain sequence. It has no known antigen specificity. The record has no base qualities; no much larger clone is one base away. This entry comes from a study of T cells in localized non-small cell lung cancer (dated by TCRdb to about 2020). For the study in its entirety: Comparing tumors with uninvolved tumor-adjacent lungs, the study looked at the T cell repertoires of around 250 patients with early-stage NSCLC. All 220 or so NSCLC patients in the cohort were treatment-naive and had localized lung tumors that were resected. Of the NSCLC patients, 129 were male and around 99 were female, and the mean age was approximately 66 years.

At the junction V is shortened by 4 bases and J by 1 base; bases outside the gene matches: 7. Taken from the germline V gene, the CDR1 and CDR2 loops are SGHRS and YFSETQ. The CDR3 starts with the cysteine, ends with the phenylalanine, and has 16 residues. Only the CDR3 part of the read is kept: 48 bases, read in frame from the first base. At diagnosis, peripheral blood, uninvolved tumor-adjacent lung and tumor were collected and stored as a combination of fresh-frozen and FFPE material. Blood samples were analyzed as peripheral blood mononuclear cells for TCR repertoire profiling. Results the study describes overall, beyond this receptor: Higher blood T cell density associated with longer overall survival, while higher adjacent-lung clonality associated with shorter survival. A median of roughly 60 of the top 100 tumor clones turned up in the paired uninvolved adjacent lung, and some 28 of those clones also ranked among the top 100 of that same adjacent lung. Because multi-region tumor sequencing was not done, intratumor heterogeneity could not be ruled out. Because of the exploratory design, TCR variables were selected using unadjusted p-values without false-discovery rate correction. Uninvolved tumor-adjacent lung showed the highest T cell clonality, higher than tumor, which suggests more focused antigenic responses in the adjacent lung.

The immunoSEQ Assay was used to sequence TCR beta CDR3 regions from DNA. The authors' analysis ran thus. To compute T cell density, TCR beta template counts were normalized to usable DNA, which was estimated by amplifying housekeeping genes. Richness was estimated using the preseqR package, with extrapolation to 400,000 templates for PBMC samples and to 120,000 templates for tissue samples. Clonality was defined by subtracting Pielou's evenness from one. Tissue-enriched TCRs were identified by differential abundance testing using productive amino-acid clonotypes, minimum total count 5 and alpha 0.1. The Jaccard Index and the Morisita Overlap Index were used to quantify repertoire overlap between compartments. GLIPH grouped TCR beta CDR3s together with public tetramer-defined viral CDR3s, and a viral motif had to include at least three viral sequences and show V-gene enrichment. As stored in TCRdb, this immuneACCESS dataset retains in-frame rearrangements with V and J assigned. A fraction of the clones does not appear; measured against another copy, unresolved V genes explain less than half of the discrepancy, and the remainder lacks a known reason. V and J calls and clone size are as listed in that table; D and trimming were resolved from the DNA. Here the sample has tens of thousands of clones; 85% to 90% occur a single time. 2% to 2.5% of the sample comes from the top ten.

The TCR comes from a man aged 40-75 years with stage II lung adenocarcinoma. The sequencing used PBMCs, collected before any cancer treatment. The chain was built from TRBV5-1 and TRBJ2-3, and TRBD2 matches 9 of the central bases. This receptor carries the CDR3 CASSQLAGEGTDTQYF. The bases are TGCGCCAGCAGCCAATTAGCGGGGGAAGGCACAGATACGCAGTATTTT.